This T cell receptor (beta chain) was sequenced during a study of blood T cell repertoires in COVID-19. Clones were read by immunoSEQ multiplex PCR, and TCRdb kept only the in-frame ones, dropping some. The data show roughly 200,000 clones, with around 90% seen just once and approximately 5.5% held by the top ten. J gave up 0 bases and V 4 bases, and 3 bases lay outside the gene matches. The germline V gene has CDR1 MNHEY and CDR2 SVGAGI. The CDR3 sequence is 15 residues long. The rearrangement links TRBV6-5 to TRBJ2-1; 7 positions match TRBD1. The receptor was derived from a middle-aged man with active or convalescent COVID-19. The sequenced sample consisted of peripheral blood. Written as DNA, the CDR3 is TGTGCCAGCAGTTTGGGACAGAGCTCCTACAATGAGCAGTTCTTC. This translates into CASSLGQSSYNEQFF.